This T cell receptor (beta chain) was identified in a study of blood T cell repertoires in COVID-19. Study context: The United States, Italy and Spain provided the acute and convalescent COVID-19 samples. Sample material is recorded as cDNA or gDNA derived from T cells, B-cell-depleted T cells, or PBMCs.

Authors' processing steps: Nucleated cell number was recorded as an estimate derived from reference gene primer amplification. Some clones are missing from TCRdb's copy, which holds only in-frame ones; the method was immunoSEQ multiplex PCR. V, J and clone size derive from that table, while D and trimming were established from the DNA sequence. The sample consists of around 100,000 clones, approximately 92% of them appearing once. A few counts support this clone. V was pared by 5 bases and J by 0 bases, with 14 bases between. CDR1 SGHVS and CDR2 FQNEAQ come from the germline V gene. The CDR3 length is 16 residues.

Material for sequencing was peripheral blood. The chain uses TRBV7-8 and TRBJ1-3; unclear D gene. This sequence was found in a woman aged 45-60 years with COVID-19, enrolled during active disease. The CDR3 here is CASSPHRVPSGNTIYF. The CDR3 coding sequence is TGTGCCAGCAGCCCCCACCGGGTTCCCTCTGGAAACACCATATATTTT.